These T cell receptor beta chains were read from a single sample in a study of Tregs in tolerant kidney transplant recipients. Assay: immunoSEQ multiplex PCR; the TCRdb copy retains only in-frame clones and omits some. Among about 240,000 clones, more than 65% were seen once, and the ten largest hold 0.55% to 0.65%. Source material: CD4+ T cells from blood. The receptors derive from a human donor in good health. CDR3s leave out the opening cysteine and the closing phenylalanine or tryptophan. Each record gives: V gene, clone size, CDR3 length, D gene, J gene, CDR3 protein. A D gene is named only where the DNA matches it firmly. Part of the rows lack a size; the others show once, few, many or a class for expanded clones.

TRBV10-2	few	11	NA	TRBJ1-2	ASREFLNYGYT
TRBV19	NA	13	TRBD2	TRBJ2-3	ASRNSGISTDTQY
TRBV15	NA	9	NA	TRBJ2-7	ATAGRYEQY
TRBV15	few	14	NA	TRBJ1-5	ATSRDRGQRNQPQH
TRBV10-3	NA	10	NA	TRBJ2-4	AISSVGNIQY
TRBV5-1	NA	12	TRBD2	TRBJ2-1	ASSSSGTHNEQF
TRBV5-1	NA	11	NA	TRBJ2-5	ASSALASETQY
TRBV5-1	NA	11	NA	TRBJ1-1	ASSFTRNTEAF
TRBV6-4	NA	11	TRBD1	TRBJ2-1	ASSVTGTNEQF
TRBV29-1	NA	12	NA	TRBJ2-1	SVERGARADEQF
TRBV9	NA	13	TRBD2	TRBJ2-3	ASSVIAGVTDTQY
TRBV4-1	NA	11	NA	TRBJ1-2	ASSMTSTYGYT
TRBV12-5	NA	14	TRBD2	TRBJ2-1	AHGGAGGIPTYEQF
TRBV6-6	NA	11	NA	TRBJ1-5	ASRDTLNQPQH
TRBV27	NA	12	NA	TRBJ2-1	ASSYPGAYNEQF
TRBV5-1	few	13	NA	TRBJ1-1	ASSLVFQLDTEAF
TRBV5-6	few	12	NA	TRBJ1-5	ASSFFTGHQPQH
TRBV18	NA	12	NA	TRBJ1-1	ASSPPVMNTEAF
TRBV5-6	NA	11	NA	TRBJ1-3	ASSSGPREAIY
TRBV27	NA	14	NA	TRBJ1-6	ASSPRAKAGNSPLH
TRBV2	NA	13	TRBD2	TRBJ2-3	ASRREAGETDTQY
TRBV6-1	once	11	NA	TRBJ1-5	ASRDSGNQPQH
TRBV6-6	few	12	NA	TRBJ1-1	ASSYSTSNTEAF
TRBV9	NA	14	TRBD2	TRBJ2-1	ASSVIGTSGYNEQF
TRBV7-7	NA	12	NA	TRBJ2-1	ASSLAQAPSEQF
TRBV6-1	NA	12	NA	TRBJ2-7	ASSVAHPTYEQY
TRBV7-8	NA	13	NA	TRBJ2-2	ASSLFGGRIGELF
TRBV6-5	NA	13	NA	TRBJ1-3	ASSRTGTAGNTIY
TRBV2	NA	14	NA	TRBJ2-7	ASSEVAGLRSYEQY
TRBV18	NA	14	NA	TRBJ2-2	ASSPLSSGNTGELF
TRBV27	NA	14	TRBD1	TRBJ2-7	ASSSLGTGKSYEQY
TRBV19	NA	13	NA	TRBJ1-1	ASNRLPGGNTEAF
TRBV7-6	NA	17	TRBD2	TRBJ2-1	ASSLGPAGGSVSYNEQF
TRBV7-3	NA	11	TRBD1	TRBJ1-2	ASSPGQDYGYT
TRBV9	NA	12	NA	TRBJ2-2	ASRGTSNTGELF